The rows below give T cell receptor beta chains drawn from one sample of a study of neoadjuvant anti-PD-1 for oral cavity cancer. Generated by immunoSEQ multiplex PCR, the TCRdb table keeps only in-frame clones and is missing some. The sample consists of 80,000 to 95,000 clones, 84% of them appearing once. The sequenced sample was PBMCs, obtained before nivolumab (anti-PD-1) treatment. The receptors were gathered from a person between 35 and 79 years old with oral cavity squamous cell carcinoma. CDR3s include the opening cysteine and the closing phenylalanine or tryptophan. D genes are given only for firm matches. Size tells how often a clone was seen (once, few, many) or the class of an expanded clone, and some rows leave it out.

DNA: TGTGCCAGCGATAGCGGGAGGGCCGGGACCGGGGAGCTGTTTTTT
CDR3: CASDSGRAGTGELFF
J: TRBJ2-2
size: .
V: TRBV19
length: 15
D: TRBD2

DNA: TGCAGCGTTGTGCGAGCGCCACAAGAGACCCAGTACTTC
CDR3: CSVVRAPQETQYF
J: TRBJ2-5
size: .
V: TRBV29-1
length: 13
D: .

DNA: TGTGCCAGCAGCACCGAGGGGGGCACTGAAGCTTTCTTT
CDR3: CASSTEGGTEAFF
J: TRBJ1-1
size: .
V: TRBV7-9
length: 13
D: .

DNA: TGTGCCAGCAGCTTAGTTCAGGGGGCAATTTCTGGAAACACCATATATTTT
CDR3: CASSLVQGAISGNTIYF
J: TRBJ1-3
size: .
V: TRBV7-6
length: 17
D: TRBD1

DNA: TGTGCCAGCAGCCAGGGACAGCCTCCCGAGGGCTACACCTTC
CDR3: CASSQGQPPEGYTF
J: TRBJ1-2
size: .
V: TRBV7-9
length: 14
D: TRBD1

DNA: TGCGCCAGCAGCCTGGGACAAGTGAACACCGGGGAGCTGTTTTTT
CDR3: CASSLGQVNTGELFF
J: TRBJ2-2
size: few
V: TRBV4-1
length: 15
D: .

DNA: TGTGCCAGCAGTGTCCAGGGGAAAATCTACGAGCAGTACTTC
CDR3: CASSVQGKIYEQYF
J: TRBJ2-7
size: .
V: TRBV6-6
length: 14
D: .

DNA: TGTGCCAGCAGCCCTGCCCCGGACACATACTATGGCTACACCTTC
CDR3: CASSPAPDTYYGYTF
J: TRBJ1-2
size: .
V: TRBV27
length: 15
D: .

DNA: TGTGCCAGTAGCGACAGTTCGAATAGCAATCAGCCCCAGCATTTT
CDR3: CASSDSSNSNQPQHF
J: TRBJ1-5
size: .
V: TRBV19
length: 15
D: .

DNA: TGTGCCAGCAGCCCACTTGGAGGTACGTGGGCCTACGAGCAGTACTTC
CDR3: CASSPLGGTWAYEQYF
J: TRBJ2-7
size: few
V: TRBV11-1
length: 16
D: .

DNA: TGTGCCAGCAGCTTATTACCAGCGGGATTTGATACGCAGTATTTT
CDR3: CASSLLPAGFDTQYF
J: TRBJ2-3
size: few
V: TRBV11-2
length: 15
D: TRBD2

DNA: TGTGCCAGCAGCCTAGATGGAACCTGGAGTGAAAAACTGTTTTTT
CDR3: CASSLDGTWSEKLFF
J: TRBJ1-4
size: .
V: TRBV9
length: 15
D: .

DNA: TGCAGCGTTGAAAAAGGGGACACTGAAGCTTTCTTT
CDR3: CSVEKGDTEAFF
J: TRBJ1-1
size: .
V: TRBV29-1
length: 12
D: .

DNA: TGTGCCAGCAGCTCCGGACTAGCGGGATGGTACAATGAGCAGTTCTTC
CDR3: CASSSGLAGWYNEQFF
J: TRBJ2-1
size: .
V: TRBV5-6
length: 16
D: TRBD2

DNA: TGTGCCAGTAGCCCCCCAGACCCTGATCCCTACGAGCAGTACTTC
CDR3: CASSPPDPDPYEQYF
J: TRBJ2-7
size: .
V: TRBV19
length: 15
D: .

DNA: TGCGCCAGCAGCTTGGCTTCTCGTTCGAACACTGAAGCTTTCTTT
CDR3: CASSLASRSNTEAFF
J: TRBJ1-1
size: .
V: TRBV5-1
length: 15
D: .

DNA: TGTGCCTGGAGCGCGGGACAGCCCTACGAGCAGTACTTC
CDR3: CAWSAGQPYEQYF
J: TRBJ2-7
size: .
V: TRBV30
length: 13
D: .

DNA: TGTGCCAGCAGTACAGGGGTCCCCTACGAGCAGTACTTC
CDR3: CASSTGVPYEQYF
J: TRBJ2-7
size: .
V: TRBV6-5
length: 13
D: TRBD1

DNA: TGTGCCAGCAGCAAGGGAGGCGGAGAGACCCAGTACTTC
CDR3: CASSKGGGETQYF
J: TRBJ2-5
size: .
V: TRBV7-3
length: 13
D: .

DNA: TGTGCCAGCATTGCCGGACAGGGGCGATCCTACGAGCAGTACTTC
CDR3: CASIAGQGRSYEQYF
J: TRBJ2-7
size: medium-sized
V: TRBV27
length: 15
D: TRBD1

DNA: TGTGCCAGCAGTTCTAGCGGGAGCAGTGCAGATACGCAGTATTTT
CDR3: CASSSSGSSADTQYF
J: TRBJ2-3
size: .
V: TRBV7-6
length: 15
D: TRBD2

DNA: TGTGCCTGGAGCGGCACTGGCTACGAGCAGTACTTC
CDR3: CAWSGTGYEQYF
J: TRBJ2-7
size: .
V: TRBV30
length: 12
D: .

DNA: TGTGCCAGCAGCTCGACCCGGACAGCTTTGAACACTGAAGCTTTCTTT
CDR3: CASSSTRTALNTEAFF
J: TRBJ1-1
size: .
V: TRBV5-6
length: 16
D: .

DNA: TGTGCCAGACTTAGGTCGGATACGCAGTATTTT
CDR3: CARLRSDTQYF
J: TRBJ2-3
size: .
V: TRBV2
length: 11
D: .

DNA: TGCGCCAGCAGCCAAACGAGAGGAGAGACCCAGTACTTC
CDR3: CASSQTRGETQYF
J: TRBJ2-5
size: .
V: TRBV4-1
length: 13
D: .

DNA: TGTGCCAGCAGGCCGTGGGGGACTGAGATCGAGACCCAGTACTTC
CDR3: CASRPWGTEIETQYF
J: TRBJ2-5
size: few
V: TRBV7-8
length: 15
D: .